This T cell receptor (beta chain) was recovered during a study of blood T cell repertoires in COVID-19. Study details: COVID-19 samples from acute and convalescent phases originated in the United States, Italy and Spain. T cells, B-cell-depleted T cells, or PBMCs supplied cDNA or gDNA.

Trimming left V 0 bases short and J 8 bases short, with 8 bases between. There are 12 residues in the CDR3. Germline lookup yields CDR1 SQVTM and CDR2 ANQGSEA. Authors' processing steps: It was from reference gene primer amplification that nucleated cell counts were estimated. TCRdb keeps only in-frame clones here, not all; method: immunoSEQ multiplex PCR. V and J calls and clone size are as listed in that table; D and trimming were resolved from the DNA. Among 100,000 or so clones listed, roughly four fifths were seen once. This clonotype originated in an elderly woman with acute or convalescent COVID-19. The specimen was peripheral blood. This sequence joins TRBV29-1 and TRBJ1-3; possibly TRBD1 for D (6 bases). The CDR3 DNA is TGCAGCGTTGAAGAAGGGGGTGACACCATATATTTT. Translation gives CSVEEGGDTIYF.